This TCR beta chain originates from a study of shared clonotypes between healthy human individuals. As for the study in general: The study used three CD4 naive, three CD4 memory, two CD8 naive and one CD8 memory plate per donor.

Naive CD8 cells were CD45RO-negative, positively selected for CCR7, excluding terminally differentiated effector memory CD45RA+ cells. The CDR3 extends over 15 amino acids. CDR1 SGHRS and CDR2 YFSETQ come from the germline V gene. Unmatched junction bases numbered 7, after V lost 1 base and J lost 5 bases. In the authors' methods: Filtering differed for immunoSEQ, which gave only junction sequences without quality scores. Only in-frame clones appear in the TCRdb table, and some are missing; sequencing was by immunoSEQ multiplex PCR. Clone size and the V and J calls come from that table; the DNA yielded D and trimming. Of 600,000 or so clones in the sample, roughly 98% are singletons; the top ten hold approximately 0.3%.

The J gene is TRBJ2-3, the V gene TRBV5-1; 7 bases agree with TRBD2. The sample consisted of naive CD8+ T cells sorted from blood. This sequence originates from a man younger than 40 in good health. CDR3 region: CASSLLWEGGDTQYF. As DNA, the CDR3 is TGCGCCAGCAGCTTGTTGTGGGAGGGCGGAGATACGCAGTATTTT.